This T cell receptor (beta chain) derives from a study of immune heterogeneity within non-small cell lung tumors. V lost 4 bases and J 8 bases, leaving 21 bases between the germline ends. From germline, CDR1 is SGHNT and CDR2 YENEEA. This CDR3 has 17 residues. Genomic DNA from bulk tumor acted as the template, and about 600 ng was loaded per sample. Several biopsies were collected from each primary tumor during surgery. They were spaced as far apart as possible within the tumor mass. Curative surgical treatment was performed in patients who had newly diagnosed, untreated non-small cell lung cancer. This clonotype was observed many times. Multiplex PCR employing 32 V and 13 J primers generated amplicons of the TCR beta CDR3. TCRdb re-analysed the multiplex PCR reads in MiXCR, keeping a single row per CDR3 protein. The table shows 22,000 or so distinct CDR3 sequences, with less than 35% occurring only once.

Specimen: lung tumor tissue. This chain connects TRBV11-3 to TRBJ1-6, with D unresolved. The receptor was derived from a middle-aged man with non-small cell lung cancer. The CDR3 region is CASSSRRTGDLDSPLHF. CDR3 in DNA: TGTGCCAGCAGCTCCCGACGGACCGGGGATTTGGATTCACCCCTCCACTTT.